These 8 T cell receptor beta chains were sequenced from one sample in a study of monozygotic twins with inflammatory bowel disease. TCRdb re-called the 5' RACE reads; one entry per CDR3 protein, DNA not given. The specimen's table records 150,000 to 200,000 distinct CDR3 sequences. Source material: blood. These receptors were obtained from a human donor with ulcerative colitis or Crohn's disease, or a healthy co-twin of an affected twin (not recorded which).

The chain employs TRBV19 and TRBJ1-2. The CDR3 extends over 15 amino acids. In germline, CDR1 is LNHDA, CDR2 SQIVND (reference sequence). This chain's CDR3 is CASSIDGTALSGYTF.

The V call is TRBV20-1, the J call TRBJ2-6; TCRdb proposes TRBD1, but this gene call is untestable without DNA. CDR1 and CDR2 (germline): DFQATT, SNEGSKA (reference sequence). This CDR3 region has 17 residues. Here the CDR3 reads CSVPGTGTDSGANVLTF.

V usage is TRBV28 and J usage is TRBJ2-4. This CDR3 spans 15 amino acids. The germline V gene encodes CDR1 MDHEN and CDR2 SYDVKM. The CDR3 sequence: CASRETGLAKNIQYF.

V is TRBV6-5 and J is TRBJ1-1; as DNA is missing, the TRBD1 call by TCRdb cannot be tested. The length of the CDR3 is 15 residues. Germline V gene data show CDR1 as MNHEY and CDR2 as SVGAGI. The chain's CDR3 is CASSSGAPVNTEAFF.

This chain joins TRBV5-1 and TRBJ1-3. The CDR3 is 15 amino acids. Germline V gene data show CDR1 as SGHRS and CDR2 as YFSETQ. The CDR3 region is CASSSSGSSGNTIYF.

The chain carries TRBV5-5 and TRBJ2-1; TCRdb outputs TRBD1, but without DNA this stays unchecked. This CDR3 comprises 13 residues. Germline V gene data show CDR1 as SGHKS and CDR2 as YYEKEE (reference sequence). CDR3 residues: CASSLWTDGEQFF.

This rearrangement joins TRBV6-1 to TRBJ2-3. This CDR3 has 15 residues. Germline V gene sequence: CDR1 MNHNS, CDR2 SASEGT. CDR3 amino acids: CASRLSRRAADTQYF.

This chain connects TRBV6-1 to TRBJ2-2; there is no DNA to check the TCRdb D call of TRBD1. Germline V gene lookup returns CDR1 MNHNS and CDR2 SASEGT. This CDR3 region has 14 residues. The CDR3 region is CASGRGANTGELFF.